The sequence of this TCR beta chain was determined in a study of shared clonotypes between healthy human individuals. Whole-study findings and limits: The naive CD4 repertoires of four donors were compared, and approximately 5% of clonotypes were shared.

For this clone: Its antigen remains unknown.

Naivety among CD8 cells was defined by CD45RO negativity and positive CCR7 selection, thereby excluding terminally differentiated effector memory CD45RA+ cells. Adults of Caucasian background living in Nashville, Tennessee made up all donors. The study ran the assay at deep level. DNA at roughly 0.2 ug, tens of thousands of T cell genomes, went into sorted-subset replicate PCRs. TCRdb's copy holds only in-frame clones and misses some; the assay was immunoSEQ multiplex PCR. The profile covers about 610,000 clones, with approximately 96% appearing a single time and approximately 0.1% taken by the ten largest. The germline gives CDR1 SGHDT, CDR2 YYEEEE. Trimming took 3 bases from V and 3 from J; bases not matched to a gene: 7. The length of the CDR3 is 15 residues.

The gene calls are TRBV5-6 and TRBJ2-3, with TRBD2 identical over 7 bases. This TCR was sampled from a woman between 25 and 40 years old in good health. Input material: naive CD8+ T cells sorted from blood. DNA of the CDR3: TGTGCCAGCAGCTCACAGATAGCGGGTACAGATACGCAGTATTTT. It translates to CASSSQIAGTDTQYF.